The rows below give T cell receptor beta chains drawn from one sample of a study of cytomegalovirus exposure and HLA in healthy donors. The repertoire was sequenced with immunoSEQ multiplex PCR; TCRdb's copy has only in-frame clones and lacks some. The sample has 130,000 to 150,000 clones, over 55% seen once. The material sequenced was PBMCs. These receptors all stem from a middle-aged man in good health and CMV-seronegative. Both conserved end residues are part of each CDR3. Each record gives: clone size, V gene, D gene, J gene, CDR3 protein, CDR3 DNA. The D gene is left open where the match is weak. The listing skips clone size in some rows; elsewhere it reads once, few, many or a size class.

clone_size: NA; v_call: TRBV19; d_call: NA; j_call: TRBJ1-5; cdr3_aa: CASSMWQGIGGNQPQHF; cdr3_nt: TGTGCCAGTAGTATGTGGCAGGGGATCGGTGGCAATCAGCCCCAGCATTTT
clone_size: NA; v_call: TRBV5-4; d_call: NA; j_call: TRBJ2-1; cdr3_aa: CASSLAPGVTYNEQFF; cdr3_nt: TGTGCCAGCAGCTTGGCTCCGGGAGTGACCTACAATGAGCAGTTCTTC
clone_size: NA; v_call: TRBV12-5; d_call: NA; j_call: TRBJ2-7; cdr3_aa: CASGLRVQGISSEQYF; cdr3_nt: TGTGCTAGTGGTTTGAGAGTTCAGGGGATTTCTAGCGAGCAGTACTTC
clone_size: once; v_call: TRBV6-5; d_call: TRBD1; j_call: TRBJ1-1; cdr3_aa: CASSYTGVGTEAFF; cdr3_nt: TGTGCCAGCAGTTACACAGGGGTGGGGACTGAAGCTTTCTTT
clone_size: NA; v_call: TRBV5-6; d_call: NA; j_call: TRBJ2-3; cdr3_aa: CASSSIIAGLTDTQYF; cdr3_nt: TGTGCCAGCAGCTCAATTATTGCGGGGCTTACAGATACGCAGTATTTT
clone_size: NA; v_call: TRBV19; d_call: TRBD1; j_call: TRBJ1-2; cdr3_aa: CASSPTGLVAGYTF; cdr3_nt: TGTGCCAGTAGCCCGACAGGGCTGGTCGCGGGCTACACCTTC
clone_size: NA; v_call: TRBV7-3; d_call: NA; j_call: TRBJ2-1; cdr3_aa: CASSLAGIWNEQFF; cdr3_nt: TGTGCCAGCAGCTTAGCAGGGATCTGGAATGAGCAGTTCTTC
clone_size: NA; v_call: TRBV7-2; d_call: TRBD1; j_call: TRBJ2-5; cdr3_aa: CASSFQGETGAQYF; cdr3_nt: TGTGCCAGCAGCTTCCAGGGGGAGACTGGGGCCCAGTACTTC
clone_size: NA; v_call: TRBV7-9; d_call: TRBD2; j_call: TRBJ2-1; cdr3_aa: CSSSLGGEGQFF; cdr3_nt: TGTTCCAGCAGCTTAGGTGGGGAGGGGCAGTTCTTC
clone_size: NA; v_call: TRBV19; d_call: TRBD2; j_call: TRBJ2-1; cdr3_aa: CASSSSGSLNEQFF; cdr3_nt: TGTGCCAGTAGTTCCAGCGGGAGTCTCAATGAGCAGTTCTTC
clone_size: NA; v_call: TRBV2; d_call: NA; j_call: TRBJ2-4; cdr3_aa: CASSVENIQYF; cdr3_nt: TGTGCCAGCAGTGTGGAGAACATTCAGTACTTC
clone_size: few; v_call: TRBV6-5; d_call: NA; j_call: TRBJ2-4; cdr3_aa: CASSRENIQYF; cdr3_nt: TGTGCCAGCAGCCGAGAAAACATTCAGTACTTC
clone_size: NA; v_call: TRBV6-6; d_call: NA; j_call: TRBJ2-2; cdr3_aa: CASSYLEPGTGELFF; cdr3_nt: TGTGCCAGCAGTTACCTGGAACCGGGGACCGGGGAGCTGTTTTTT
clone_size: NA; v_call: TRBV4-3; d_call: NA; j_call: TRBJ1-4; cdr3_aa: CASSQSIGRGNEKLFF; cdr3_nt: TGCGCCAGCAGCCAGAGTATCGGGAGGGGAAATGAAAAACTGTTTTTT
clone_size: NA; v_call: TRBV10-1; d_call: NA; j_call: TRBJ2-7; cdr3_aa: CASSGNRVGEQYF; cdr3_nt: TGCGCCAGCAGTGGGAACAGGGTGGGCGAGCAGTACTTC
clone_size: once; v_call: TRBV6-5; d_call: NA; j_call: TRBJ1-1; cdr3_aa: CASTPGGVHSEAFF; cdr3_nt: TGTGCCAGCACCCCCGGGGGAGTTCACTCTGAAGCTTTCTTT
clone_size: NA; v_call: TRBV5-5; d_call: NA; j_call: TRBJ2-7; cdr3_aa: CASSLVFAGRQYF; cdr3_nt: TGTGCCAGCAGCTTGGTGTTCGCGGGACGCCAGTACTTC
clone_size: NA; v_call: TRBV2; d_call: NA; j_call: TRBJ1-1; cdr3_aa: CASNRGRIMNTEAFF; cdr3_nt: TGTGCCAGCAATAGAGGCCGAATCATGAACACTGAAGCTTTCTTT
clone_size: few; v_call: TRBV5-4; d_call: NA; j_call: TRBJ2-7; cdr3_aa: CASSLGGVDEQYF; cdr3_nt: TGTGCCAGCAGCTTGGGGGGGGTCGACGAGCAGTACTTC
clone_size: few; v_call: TRBV7-3; d_call: NA; j_call: TRBJ2-7; cdr3_aa: CASSWAPANEQYF; cdr3_nt: TGTGCCAGCAGCTGGGCACCTGCCAACGAGCAGTACTTC
clone_size: few; v_call: TRBV5-1; d_call: NA; j_call: TRBJ2-1; cdr3_aa: CASSVRMQNNEQFF; cdr3_nt: TGCGCCAGCAGCGTGAGGATGCAGAACAATGAGCAGTTCTTC
clone_size: few; v_call: TRBV5-6; d_call: NA; j_call: TRBJ1-2; cdr3_aa: CASSLARVSGYTF; cdr3_nt: TGTGCCAGCAGCTTGGCTCGGGTTTCTGGCTACACCTTC
clone_size: NA; v_call: TRBV29-1; d_call: TRBD2; j_call: TRBJ2-5; cdr3_aa: CSVEEGLAGDTFETQYF; cdr3_nt: TGCAGCGTTGAAGAGGGCCTAGCGGGGGACACTTTCGAGACCCAGTACTTC
clone_size: NA; v_call: TRBV7-2; d_call: TRBD2; j_call: TRBJ2-7; cdr3_aa: CASSREVNEQYF; cdr3_nt: TGTGCCAGCAGCCGGGAGGTCAACGAGCAGTACTTC